Listed here are 10 T cell receptor beta chains from one sample, sequenced in a study of identical twins. TCRdb re-derived calls from the 5' RACE reads in MiXCR, one entry per CDR3 protein. The repertoire includes approximately 300,000 distinct CDR3 sequences, 7.5% to 9.5% of them detected once, and approximately 7% sits in the top ten. The same sample was also used in a study of yellow fever vaccine responses in identical twins.

Sequenced: CD8+ T cells sorted from blood. Source of these receptors: a woman in her late teens or twenties in good health.

This clonotype was seen only a few times. The CDR3 loop is CASSASGQGYTEAFF. Written as DNA, the CDR3 is TGTGCCAGCAGCGCCTCGGGACAGGGTTACACTGAAGCTTTCTTT. The chain combines TRBV13 with TRBJ1-1; 9 bases line up with TRBD1. Germline V gene data show CDR1 as PRHDT and CDR2 as FYEKMQ (reference sequence). V shed 5 bases, J shed 3 bases, and the junction held 7 bases outside the gene matches. The CDR3 consists of 15 residues.

This clonotype was seen a handful of times. The rearrangement links TRBV6-2 or TRBV6-3 to TRBJ2-1; 11 bases align to TRBD2. CDR3 length: 16 residues. Germline trimming cut 7 bases from V and 7 bases from J; bases unmatched to any gene: 12. In germline, CDR1 is MNHEY, CDR2 SVGEGT. CDR3 sequence reads: CASTDDSGLAVNEQFF. CDR3 sequence (DNA): TGTGCCAGCACCGACGATTCGGGACTAGCGGTGAATGAGCAGTTCTTC.

This clonotype was counted between two and nine times. This chain links TRBV24-1 with TRBJ2-7, with D unresolved. V lost 3 bases, J lost 2 bases, and 10 bases lay in between. This CDR3 spans 14 amino acids. CDR1 is KGHDR, CDR2 SFDVKD, per germline. The CDR3 protein is CATSDVETPYEQYF. The CDR3 bases are TGTGCCACCAGTGATGTAGAAACGCCCTACGAGCAGTACTTC.

V usage is TRBV20-1 and J usage is TRBJ1-1, with D possibly being TRBD1 (6 bases). Trimming took 0 bases from V and 3 from J, leaving 17 bases between them. Germline V CDR1 and CDR2: DFQATT, SNEGSKA (reference sequence). This CDR3 has 16 amino acids. The DNA for the CDR3 is TGCAGTGCTAGAGACGCGCTAATAGGGGGGTACACTGAAGCTTTCTTT. Its translation is CSARDALIGGYTEAFF.

The rearrangement joins TRBV9 to TRBJ2-1; 7 bases are a match to TRBD2. V lost 0 bases and J lost 6; bases outside the gene matches: 3. This CDR3 spans 14 amino acids. Germline V gene data show CDR1 as SGDLS and CDR2 as YYNGEE. CDR3 nucleotides: TGTGCCAGCAGCGTAGCCGGGACTACCAATGAGCAGTTCTTC. Translated, it gives CASSVAGTTNEQFF.

This clonotype has ten or more counts. V and J are TRBV13 and TRBJ2-7, with TRBD1 matching 7 bases. From germline, CDR1 is PRHDT and CDR2 FYEKMQ (reference sequence). J lost 0 bases, V lost 5 bases, and 4 bases had no gene match. The CDR3 covers 14 residues. The CDR3 coding sequence is TGTGCCAGCAGCCACAGGGGTAGCTCCTACGAGCAGTACTTC. This gives the protein CASSHRGSSYEQYF. Full variable domain (missing parts from reference TRBV13 and TRBJ2-7): AAGVIQSPRHLIKEKRETATLKCYPIPRHDTVYWYQQGPGQDPQFLISFYEKMQSDKGSIPDRFSAQQFSDYHSELNMSSLELGDSALYFCASSHRGSSYEQYFGPGTRLTVT.

This chain uses TRBV9 with TRBJ2-7, with TRBD2 as a possible D gene (6 bases). V dropped 0 bases and J dropped 0 bases, with 10 bases sitting between them. This CDR3 region has 15 residues. Looked up from germline, CDR1 is SGDLS and CDR2 is YYNGEE. Written as DNA, the CDR3 is TGTGCCAGCAGCGTAGAGCCGGGGGACTCCTACGAGCAGTACTTC. This translates into CASSVEPGDSYEQYF.

This clonotype was found a few times. The chain uses TRBV10-3 and TRBJ2-5; D may be TRBD1 (6 bases). V was shortened by 6 bases and J by 5 bases, with 13 bases between the two germline ends. The germline V gene has CDR1 ENHRY and CDR2 SYGVKD. The CDR3 loop spans 13 amino acids. CDR3 protein: CAISGQLEETQYF. The CDR3 nucleotides read TGTGCCATCAGCGGACAGCTGGAGGAGACCCAGTACTTC.

This clonotype was found many times. The rearrangement uses TRBV4-2 and TRBJ2-7; no definite D call. Germline V gene data show CDR1 as LGHNA and CDR2 as YNFKEQ. V was trimmed by 5 bases and J by 3 bases, leaving 11 bases between them. The CDR3 spans 13 residues. CDR3 in amino acids: CASSNRGNYEQYF. CDR3 DNA: TGTGCCAGCAGCAACCGTGGAAACTACGAGCAGTACTTC.

This clonotype was recorded at least ten times. The genes are TRBV12-3 or TRBV12-4 and TRBJ2-2; 11 bases match TRBD2. The trim removed 5 bases at V and 3 bases at J, leaving 5 bases unmatched. The CDR3 consists of 16 residues. The CDR3 DNA reads TGTGCCAGCAGTCCGACTAGCGGGGAGCACACCGGGGAGCTGTTTTTT. The encoded protein is CASSPTSGEHTGELFF.